Included here is one T cell receptor (beta chain) sequence, with context. Its specificity is not known. This sample was included in a study of T cells expressing NK-cell markers. TCRdb reprocessed the 5' RACE reads, with one entry per CDR3 protein and no DNA. The table lists about 430,000 distinct CDR3 sequences. Overall study results and limits: Leadership of the CD3+CD56-NKG2C+ fraction also belonged to these clonotypes in four donors.

Germline V gives CDR1 LGHDT, CDR2 YNNKEL (reference sequence). The length of the CDR3 is 16 residues. The source is a woman aged 45-65 years in good health. Sample: blood T cells: a sorted CD56 or NKG2C T cell subset, CD4+ or CD8+ T cells, or bulk PBMC T cells (not recorded which). The V gene is TRBV3-1, the J gene TRBJ2-3; TCRdb lists TRBD1, though no DNA is available to test this call. This chain's CDR3 is CASSHHGRLRVDTQYF.